The following is a T cell receptor (beta chain) sequence with its context. Ten or more counts support this clonotype. It has no known antigen specificity. No quality values exist for individual bases; no much larger clone is one base distant. The data were taken from a study of CD8 T cells in ankylosing spondylitis (dated by TCRdb to the late 2010s). About the study as a whole: The study profiled T cell receptor beta repertoires in healthy donors and ankylosing spondylitis patients to find disease-linked TCR variants. The full study cohort was made up of under 30 ankylosing spondylitis patients and approximately 100 healthy donors. Samples of peripheral blood were taken, and for ankylosing spondylitis patients, synovial fluid was collected as well.

Points the paper makes about the study in general: A TCR beta motif of 7 or 8 highly homologous amino acid variants appeared characteristic of blood from ankylosing spondylitis patients. Some motif variants had previously been reported in the synovial fluid and blood of reactive arthritis patients, which suggests shared mechanisms of disease initiation. Significant enrichment of the disease-linked clones was reported in matched synovial fluid samples from ankylosing spondylitis patients. A CD8+ phenotype was shown by the disease-linked clones, which were found at relatively low frequencies in peripheral blood.

The reads were generated on an Illumina HiSeq 2500. Quantitative 5'-RACE with molecular barcodes was the method used to prepare the TCR beta libraries. The published analysis was carried out like this. Disease-linked TCR variants were identified with a new computational method built on a probabilistic model of VDJ rearrangement. TCRdb cleaned the public reads at Q25 with fastp, built clones with MiXCR and kept in-frame beta chains. Identical CDR3 proteins give one entry, which carries the most common genes and DNA. What appears here as the V and J calls and clone size reflects TCRdb's work, not the paper's. The sample has more than 500,000 distinct CDR3 sequences on record, approximately 5.3% of them singletons. The ten largest make up around 3.5% of the sample. From the cysteine up to the phenylalanine, the CDR3 has a length of 14 residues. Kept here is only the CDR3 DNA, which spans 42 bases and is read in frame from base 1. Clipping removes 6 bases from V and 3 bases from J, with 6 as the unmatched junction base count.

The source is a male donor with ankylosing spondylitis. The chain was built from TRBV12-3 or TRBV12-4 and TRBJ1-2, with 8 bases in between that match TRBD1. Material: blood, either unsorted or a sorted T cell fraction (not recorded which). The nucleotide sequence is TGTGCCAGCAGCAAGCCGGGACAGGACTATGGCTACACCTTC. Its coded protein is CASSKPGQDYGYTF.